These 18 T cell receptor beta chains originate from one sample sequenced in a study of T cells in Graves' hyperthyroidism and ophthalmopathy. Amplification yielded TCR beta CDR3 regions, with RNA transcripts as the source. The HTBI primer set drove a first-round RT-PCR of the TCR CDR3. Via MiXCR, TCRdb re-called the multiplex PCR reads, giving one row per CDR3 protein. This sample has about 620,000 distinct CDR3 sequences, with around 16% found just once. The sample was blood. The receptors stem from a woman under 40 with Graves' hyperthyroidism.

In its sample, this clonotype was seen many times. The chain is built from TRBV27 and TRBJ2-7; D unclear. Trimming took 7 bases from V and 0 from J, leaving 10 bases between them. This CDR3 comprises 13 residues. Germline CDR1 is MNHEY and CDR2 is SMNVEV (reference sequence). In DNA, the CDR3 is TGTGCCAGCATCTCCCCAAACTCCTACGAGCAGTACTTC. It is translated as CASISPNSYEQYF.

This clonotype was found many times. The gene calls are TRBV7-9 and TRBJ2-7, with 12 bases fitting TRBD2. The V gene end was trimmed by 5 bases and the J gene end by 4 bases; junction bases not matched to a gene: 3. The CDR3 runs to 14 residues. Looked up from germline, CDR1 is SEHNR and CDR2 is FQNEAQ (reference sequence). As DNA, the CDR3 is TGTGCCAGCAGCCGGACTAGCGGGACTTACGAGCAGTACTTC. Residues: CASSRTSGTYEQYF.

This clonotype was picked up many times. The chain joins TRBV7-9 to TRBJ2-1; D unresolved. CDR1 and CDR2 (germline): SEHNR, FQNEAQ (reference sequence). The CDR3 sequence is 16 residues long. Trimming pared 4 bases from V and 5 bases from J, leaving 18 bases between. The CDR3 spells CASSSGSWAVNNEQFF. In DNA, the CDR3 is TGTGCCAGCAGCTCCGGGTCATGGGCGGTAAACAATGAGCAGTTCTTC.

About this clonotype: This could be a read error, since a much larger clone is one nucleotide away. V gene TRBV6-9 combines with J gene TRBJ2-7; possible D gene TRBD1, 5 bases. The length of the CDR3 is 15 residues. Germline V gene sequence: CDR1 MNHGY, CDR2 SVAAGI. V lost 3 bases, J lost 0 bases, and 12 bases lay in between. CDR3 DNA sequence: TGTGCCAGCAGTTACGCAGGGCCGCGCTCCTACGAGCAGTACTTC. Protein: CASSYAGPRSYEQYF.

This clonotype was seen more than once but under ten times. The V call is TRBV10-3, the J call TRBJ1-2; D is unresolved. The germline V and J ends were trimmed by 5 bases and 3 bases, with 10 bases remaining between them. The CDR3 is 13 amino acids. Germline V lookup: CDR1 ENHRY, CDR2 SYGVKD. The DNA of the CDR3 is TGTGCCATCAGTCGAGATCCGGACTATGGCTACACCTTC. It is translated as CAISRDPDYGYTF.

This clonotype was observed at least ten times. This chain links TRBV10-1 with TRBJ1-1; D is unresolved. The germline gives CDR1 WNHNN, CDR2 SYGVQD (reference sequence). The length of the CDR3 is 13 residues. The V gene lost 0 bases and the J gene lost 7 bases, with 9 bases spanning the gap. The CDR3 nucleotides read TGCGCCAGCAGTGAGTCTCAGGCCGGTGAAGCTTTCTTT. Residues: CASSESQAGEAFF.

This clonotype was seen at least ten times. This chain uses TRBV29-1 with TRBJ2-7, with D hard to call. Germline CDR1 is SQVTM and CDR2 is ANQGSEA. The CDR3 has 12 residues. Trimming took off 4 bases at V and 4 bases at J, with 11 bases between the two ends. The CDR3 bases are TGCAGCGTTGTTGGTGCTAGATACGAGCAGTACTTC. This codes for CSVVGARYEQYF.

The chain recombines TRBV19 with TRBJ2-1, with D perhaps matching TRBD2 (5 bases). The germline CDR1 and CDR2 sequences are LNHDA and SQIVND (reference sequence). V was pared by 1 base and J by 10 bases, with 14 bases between. The length of the CDR3 is 14 residues. The CDR3 loop is CASSIAPSSVEQFF. The CDR3 DNA follows: TGTGCCAGTAGTATAGCGCCTAGCTCGGTCGAGCAGTTCTTC.

This clonotype appeared a few times. The chain couples TRBV11-2 to TRBJ1-4, with 7 bases that match TRBD1. Germline V gene data show CDR1 as SGHAT and CDR2 as FQNNGV. After removal of 5 bases from V and 7 bases from J, the junction contained 13 bases not matched to a gene. The CDR3 totals 16 residues. CDR3 bases: TGTGCCAGCAGCCCAGCGGGGACAGTAAAGGGTGAAAAACTGTTTTTT. Translated: CASSPAGTVKGEKLFF.

The chain carries TRBV11-3 and TRBJ2-1; the D gene could be TRBD1 or TRBD2 (5 bases each). Per germline, CDR1 SGHNT and CDR2 YENEEA. V lost 5 bases and J lost 0, with 23 bases in between. The CDR3 spans 19 residues. Here the CDR3 DNA reads TGTGCCAGCAGCCCCCGGGGACGGATGTCCCTTAGCTCCTACAATGAGCAGTTCTTC. Protein sequence: CASSPRGRMSLSSYNEQFF.

This clonotype was seen only once. A much larger clone differs from this one at a single base, so this may be a read error. The chain recombines TRBV3-1 with TRBJ2-5; D is possibly TRBD1 or TRBD2 (5 bases each). CDR3 size: 13 residues. Germline V gives CDR1 LGHDT, CDR2 YNNKEL (reference sequence). CDR3 coding DNA: TGTGCCAGCAGCCGGGCAGGGAGAGAGACCCAGCACTTC. This translates into CASSRAGRETQHF.

This clonotype was seen repeatedly, ten times or more. This chain joins TRBV20-1 and TRBJ2-1, with TRBD1 matching over 9 bases. After removal of 6 bases from V and 12 bases from J, the junction contained 21 bases not matched to a gene. Germline values: CDR1 DFQATT, CDR2 SNEGSKA (reference sequence). CDR3 length equals 16 residues. The CDR3 is CSASERGTGSRGRQFF. Here the CDR3 DNA reads TGCAGTGCCTCCGAACGGGGGACAGGGTCTAGGGGTAGGCAGTTCTTC.

This clonotype was seen a handful of times. The genes are TRBV5-1 and TRBJ2-7, with 14 bases matching TRBD2. The ends lost 0 bases at V and 3 bases at J; junction bases unmatched: 5. This CDR3 spans 17 amino acids. Germline V gene lookup returns CDR1 SGHRS and CDR2 YFSETQ. The CDR3 region has the DNA TGCGCCAGCAGCTTGGGGACTAGCGGGAGGCCCTACTACGAGCAGTACTTC. Translating it yields CASSLGTSGRPYYEQYF.

Turning to this clonotype: This sequence may be a read error, since a much larger clone differs from it by one base. V and J are TRBV7-9 and TRBJ2-5, with D hard to call. The CDR3 has 14 amino acids. The germline CDR1 and CDR2 sequences are SEHNR and FQNEAQ (reference sequence). V was cut by 3 bases and J by 5 bases, with 13 bases left in between. The chain's CDR3 is CASSFALAEETQYF. The CDR3 nucleotides read TGTGCCAGCAGCTTTGCCCTGGCGGAGGAGACCCAGTACTTC. The whole variable domain, remainder taken from reference TRBV7-9 and TRBJ2-5, is DTGVSQNPRHKITKRGQNVTFRCDPISEHNRLYWYRQTLGQGPEFLTYFQNEAQLEKSRLLSDRFSAERPKGSFSTLEIQRTEQGDSAMYLCASSFALAEETQYFGPGTRLLVL.

This clonotype was detected many times. The genes are TRBV3-1 and TRBJ1-4; possible D gene TRBD1, 5 bases. The ends were cut back, 5 bases at V and 5 bases at J, with 6 bases in the middle. This CDR3 is built from 12 residues. Germline CDR1 reads LGHDT; CDR2 reads YNNKEL (reference sequence). The CDR3 sequence is CASSRQNEKLFF. For the CDR3, the DNA is TGTGCCAGCAGCAGACAGAATGAAAAACTGTTTTTT.

This clonotype was counted only a few times. This chain links TRBV27 with TRBJ2-7; D is undetermined. Deletions cut 3 bases from V and 5 bases from J, with 14 bases between. The length of the CDR3 is 14 residues. Germline-derived CDR1 and CDR2 are MNHEY and SMNVEV (reference sequence). CDR3 in DNA: TGTGCCAGCAGTTTGGTAGTGGGATTACACGAGCAGTACTTC. It translates to CASSLVVGLHEQYF.

This clonotype was observed at least ten times. The rearrangement links TRBV2 to TRBJ2-7; 7 nucleotides match TRBD2. Germline-derived CDR1 and CDR2 are SNHLY and FYNNEI. CDR3 length: 12 amino acids. With V trimmed by 7 bases and J by 6 bases, 6 bases remained unmatched. The chain's CDR3 is CASIHRGGEQYF. The CDR3 nucleotides are TGTGCCAGCATACACCGCGGGGGCGAGCAGTACTTC.

This clonotype came up many times. This rearrangement joins TRBV20-1 to TRBJ1-5; tentative D call: TRBD1 (5 bases). CDR1 is DFQATT, CDR2 SNEGSKA, per germline (reference sequence). The V and J ends lost 4 bases and 0 bases respectively, with 10 bases between them. CDR3 size: 14 residues. CDR3 region: CSAKGHLSNQPQHF. The CDR3 DNA follows: TGCAGTGCTAAGGGGCACCTTAGCAATCAGCCCCAGCATTTT.